The subject of this entry is one T cell receptor beta chain. Antigen: not known. The entry originates in a study of cytomegalovirus exposure and HLA in healthy donors. Study-level findings and limits: A reported reduction in N-insertions relative to the roughly 670-donor mean was seen in an Asian-associated ancestry cluster in a later analysis. Later analysis associated a missense DCLRE1C variant with TCR beta V- and J-gene trimming.

V was clipped by 4 bases and J by 0 bases; unmatched bases: 1. Germline CDR1 is SGDLS and CDR2 is YYNGEE. The CDR3 spans 14 residues. 60 Vbeta and 13 Jbeta primers were used in PCR. Repertoires were generated with immunoSEQ multiplex PCR, while TCRdb's copy carries only in-frame clones and drops some. Here the sample table reports around 150,000 clones. The specimen sequenced was PBMCs. The chain links TRBV9 to TRBJ2-1, with 7 bases lining up with TRBD2. The origin of this receptor is a woman aged 55-69 years in good health and CMV-seronegative. The CDR3 sequence is CASSRGSSYNEQFF. The DNA for the CDR3 is TGTGCCAGCAGCCGCGGGAGCTCCTACAATGAGCAGTTCTTC. The variable domain in full, with the rest retrieved from reference TRBV9 and TRBJ2-1, is DSGVTQTPKHLITATGQRVTLRCSPRSGDLSVYWYQQSLDQGLQFLIQYYNGEERAKGNILERFSAQQFPDLHSELNLSSLELGDSALYFCASSRGSSYNEQFFGPGTRLTVL.